The entry below gives a single T cell receptor (beta chain) sequence along with its context. Trimming left V 5 bases short and J 0 bases short, with 10 bases between. Germline V gene sequence: CDR1 PRHDT, CDR2 FYEKMQ (reference sequence). There are 14 residues in the CDR3. This entry is derived from a study of blood T cell repertoires in COVID-19. About the research overall: Whether acute or convalescent, the COVID-19 samples came from the United States, Italy and Spain. T cells, B-cell-depleted T cells, or PBMCs provided the cDNA or gDNA that served as material.

In the authors' methods: Quantification of nucleated cells was approximated via reference gene primer amplification. The repertoire was sequenced with immunoSEQ multiplex PCR; TCRdb's copy has only in-frame clones and lacks some. Clone size and the V and J calls come from that table; the DNA yielded D and trimming. The sample lists about 210,000 clones, around nine tenths occurring once. Sequenced: peripheral blood. The J gene is TRBJ2-5, the V gene TRBV13; D uncertain. The TCR comes from a woman in her thirties or forties with acute or convalescent COVID-19. The CDR3 region has the DNA TGTGCCAGCAGCGAGATGGCGGACCAAGAGACCCAGTACTTC. Encoded protein: CASSEMADQETQYF.